This record looks at one T cell receptor (beta chain) sequence and its context. Other DNA variants within this sample encode the same CDR3. These data come from a study of T cell changes during pregnancy in multiple sclerosis. Produced via immunoSEQ multiplex PCR; TCRdb's table is partial and in-frame only. Of 90,000 to 100,000 clones listed, 92% are singletons. Sequenced here: peripheral blood, sampled after pregnancy. The receptor was derived from a female donor in good health, enrolled as a control in a pregnancy study.

The CDR3 DNA sequence: TGTGCCAGCAGCGAACTAGCGGGAGGACAAGAGACCCAGTACTTC. Translated: CASSELAGGQETQYF. The chain carries TRBV6-1 and TRBJ2-5, with 12 bases fitting TRBD2. Germline-derived CDR1 and CDR2 are MNHNS and SASEGT. The V and J ends lost 6 bases and 2 bases, in that order; junction bases with no gene match: 4. The CDR3 consists of 15 residues.